The clone carrying this T cell receptor (beta chain) was detected only once. The same CDR3 arises from other DNA sequences in this sample as well. The data originate from a study of blood T cell repertoires in COVID-19. Study-wide background: Whether acute or convalescent, the COVID-19 samples came from the United States, Italy and Spain. PBMCs, B-cell-depleted T cells, or T cells were the source of the cDNA or gDNA that made up the material.

In the original workflow: Amplifying reference gene primers gave estimates of nucleated cell counts. Here immunoSEQ multiplex PCR was the method, and the copy in TCRdb shows in-frame clones only, minus some. V, J and clone size are those of that table, while D and trimming were read from the DNA. The top ten clones hold around 6.4% of a sample with fewer than 250,000 clones, around 85% of them seen once. Trimming took off 4 bases at V and 2 bases at J, with 11 bases between the two ends. This CDR3 is built from 14 residues. CDR1 is LGHDT and CDR2 is YNNKEL in the germline V gene (reference sequence).

This receptor was identified in a woman aged 60 to 75 with active or convalescent COVID-19. The chain combines TRBV3-1 (or the pseudogene TRBV3-2) with TRBJ2-5; D possibly corresponds to TRBD2 (6 bases). Sequenced sample: peripheral blood. For the CDR3, the DNA is TGTGCCAGCAGCCTCGCGGGGATACAAGAGACCCAGTACTTC. As protein: CASSLAGIQETQYF.